Sequencing of this T cell receptor beta chain was carried out in a study of Tregs in tolerant kidney transplant recipients. CD4+CD25+CD127- Tregs, CD4+CD25- non-Tregs, CD4 and CD8 cells were sorted. Concerning this clone: Its antigen remains unknown.

CDR3 size: 16 residues. Germline V gives CDR1 LGHNA, CDR2 YNFKEQ. The junction had 3 bases not matched to a gene; V was cut back by 0 bases and J by 4 bases. Study outcomes and limitations: This study did not directly address biological reproducibility. Validation in larger populations is needed because few patients were studied.

TCRdb keeps only in-frame clones here, not all; method: immunoSEQ multiplex PCR. Among some 110,000 clones listed, roughly 93% were seen once. What was sequenced was CD4+ T cells from blood. The origin of this receptor is a human donor in good health. The chain carries TRBV4-2 and TRBJ2-3, with 11 bases lining up with TRBD2. CDR3 protein: CASSQEIAGGPDTQYF. The DNA for the CDR3 is TGTGCCAGCAGCCAAGAAATAGCGGGGGGGCCAGATACGCAGTATTTT.